Ten or more counts support the clone carrying this TCR beta chain. The target antigen is unknown. These data are taken from a study of T-cell reconstitution after alpha-beta-depleted transplantation in children. Study-wide points: From newly produced T cells came most of the T-cell counts and diversity one year after transplant. The origin of high day-60 TCRbeta diversity in some patients lay in surviving recipient T cells and thymic progenitors. The study reportedly traced alpha-beta T cells about two months after transplant to several hundred expanded graft clones.

The TCRbeta library incorporated unique molecular identifiers. Each CDR3 protein is one row after TCRdb ran MiXCR on the PCR reads. The sample includes hundreds of thousands of distinct CDR3 sequences, roughly 8% of them seen just once. This CDR3 has 20 residues. Germline lookup yields CDR1 SEHNR and CDR2 FQNEAQ (reference sequence). Trimming at V came to 3 bases and at J to 5 bases, leaving 19 bases not matched to a gene. The TCR was taken from a male patient younger than 18 who had a stem cell transplant for acute lymphoblastic leukemia, so the T cells may come from the graft donor. The input for sequencing was PBMCs, mostly from graft donor cells, taken 180 days after TCRalphabeta/CD19-depleted stem cell transplant. The chain carries TRBV7-9 and TRBJ1-6; 7 bases line up with TRBD1. Here the CDR3 reads CASSFLIVGTRDSHNSPLHF. CDR3 DNA sequence: TGTGCCAGCAGCTTCTTAATAGTGGGGACCCGGGACAGCCATAATTCACCCCTCCACTTT.